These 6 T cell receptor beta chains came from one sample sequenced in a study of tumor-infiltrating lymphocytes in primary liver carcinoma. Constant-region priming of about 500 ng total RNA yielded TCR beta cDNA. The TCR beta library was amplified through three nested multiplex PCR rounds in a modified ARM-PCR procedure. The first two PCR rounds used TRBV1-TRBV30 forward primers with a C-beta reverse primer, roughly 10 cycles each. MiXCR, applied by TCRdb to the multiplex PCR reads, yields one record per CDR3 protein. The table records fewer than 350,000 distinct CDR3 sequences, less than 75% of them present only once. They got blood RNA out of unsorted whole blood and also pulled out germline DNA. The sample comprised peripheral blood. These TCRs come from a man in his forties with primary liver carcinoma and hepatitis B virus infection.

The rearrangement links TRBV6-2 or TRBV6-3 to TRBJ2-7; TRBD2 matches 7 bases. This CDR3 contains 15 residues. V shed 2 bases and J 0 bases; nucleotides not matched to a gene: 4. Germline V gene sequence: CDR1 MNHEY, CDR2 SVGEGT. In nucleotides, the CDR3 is TGTGCCAGCAGTTACAGCGGGGCGAGCTCCTACGAGCAGTACTTC. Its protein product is CASSYSGASSYEQYF.

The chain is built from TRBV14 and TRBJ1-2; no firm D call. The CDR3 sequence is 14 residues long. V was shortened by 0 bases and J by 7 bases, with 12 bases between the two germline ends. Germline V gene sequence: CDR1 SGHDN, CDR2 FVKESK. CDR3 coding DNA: TGTGCCAGCAGCCAAGATGGGTTACGGAGTGGCTACACCTTC. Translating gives CASSQDGLRSGYTF.

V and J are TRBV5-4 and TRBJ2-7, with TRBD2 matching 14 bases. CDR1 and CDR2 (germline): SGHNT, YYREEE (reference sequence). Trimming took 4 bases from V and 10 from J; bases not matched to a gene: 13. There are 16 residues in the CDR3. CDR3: CASSPGTSGSFPDQYF. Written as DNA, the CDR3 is TGTGCCAGCAGCCCCGGGACTAGCGGGAGTTTCCCCGACCAGTACTTC.

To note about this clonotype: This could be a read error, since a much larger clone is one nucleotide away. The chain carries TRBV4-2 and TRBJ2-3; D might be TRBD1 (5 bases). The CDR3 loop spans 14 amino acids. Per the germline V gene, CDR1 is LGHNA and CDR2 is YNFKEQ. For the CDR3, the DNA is TGTGCCGGCAGCCACTGGGGCCCCACAGATACGCAGTATTTT. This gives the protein CAGSHWGPTDTQYF.

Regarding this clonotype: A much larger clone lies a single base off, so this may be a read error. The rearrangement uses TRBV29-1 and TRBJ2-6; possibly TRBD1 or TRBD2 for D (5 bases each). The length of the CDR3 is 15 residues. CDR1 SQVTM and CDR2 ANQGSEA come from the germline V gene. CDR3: CSVGDVSSGANVQTF. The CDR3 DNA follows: TGCAGCGTTGGGGACGTAAGCTCTGGGGCCAACGTCCAGACTTTC.

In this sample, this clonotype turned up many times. The CDR3 bases are TGCGCCAGCAGCCAAGACCGACACTTCTCCTACGAGCAGTACTTC. This gives the protein CASSQDRHFSYEQYF. The chain carries TRBV4-3 and TRBJ2-7; no reliable D call. Germline CDR1 LGHNA, CDR2 YSLEER. The CDR3 sequence is 15 residues long. V gave up 0 bases and J gave up 0 bases, with 9 bases separating them.